The rows below give T cell receptor beta chains drawn from one sample of a study of post-analysis software for immune sequencing data. A single record per CDR3 protein comes from TCRdb applying MiXCR to the PCR reads. The table includes about 770,000 distinct CDR3 sequences, roughly 50% detected once. Sequencing was done on a sample of blood. The receptors were sampled from a girl under 18 with multiple sclerosis. Each CDR3 is given with its conserved first and last residue. Fields, in order: D gene, clone size, J gene, V gene, CDR3 protein, CDR3 DNA. The D gene is left open where the match is weak. Some rows mark clone size as missing; the rest say once, few, many or name a class of expanded clone.

D gene: TRBD1; clone size: NA; J gene: TRBJ2-7; V gene: TRBV2; CDR3 protein: CASSEVGTGLYEQYF; CDR3 DNA: TGTGCCAGCAGTGAAGTCGGGACAGGGCTCTACGAGCAGTACTTC
D gene: TRBD1; clone size: NA; J gene: TRBJ2-7; V gene: TRBV3-1; CDR3 protein: CASSPARGLTYEQYF; CDR3 DNA: TGTGCCAGCAGCCCAGCCAGGGGGCTTACCTACGAGCAGTACTTC
D gene: TRBD1; clone size: NA; J gene: TRBJ1-2; V gene: TRBV4-3; CDR3 protein: CASSQDRSGGLIYGYTF; CDR3 DNA: TGCGCCAGCAGCCAAGATCGGTCAGGGGGCTTGATCTATGGCTACACCTTC
D gene: NA; clone size: NA; J gene: TRBJ1-2; V gene: TRBV2; CDR3 protein: CASSVSTGTFYGYTF; CDR3 DNA: TGTGCCAGCAGTGTTTCGACCGGGACCTTCTATGGCTACACCTTC
D gene: TRBD1; clone size: NA; J gene: TRBJ1-4; V gene: TRBV7-9; CDR3 protein: CASSTSRDRGRREKLFF; CDR3 DNA: TGTGCCAGCAGCACAAGCCGGGACAGGGGACGACGTGAAAAACTGTTTTTT
D gene: NA; clone size: few; J gene: TRBJ1-5; V gene: TRBV10-3; CDR3 protein: CAHGALGQPQHF; CDR3 DNA: TGTGCCCACGGGGCTCTGGGTCAGCCCCAGCATTTT
D gene: NA; clone size: NA; J gene: TRBJ2-4; V gene: TRBV6-1; CDR3 protein: CASSNPSAGKNIQYF; CDR3 DNA: TGTGCCAGCAGTAATCCTTCGGCCGGCAAAAACATTCAGTACTTC
D gene: NA; clone size: NA; J gene: TRBJ2-3; V gene: TRBV5-1; CDR3 protein: CASRVQPSADTQYF; CDR3 DNA: TGCGCCAGCAGAGTACAGCCCTCCGCAGATACGCAGTATTTT
D gene: NA; clone size: NA; J gene: TRBJ1-2; V gene: TRBV6-5; CDR3 protein: CASSYSNTNYGYTF; CDR3 DNA: TGTGCCAGCAGTTACTCTAATACTAACTATGGCTACACCTTC
D gene: NA; clone size: few; J gene: TRBJ2-7; V gene: TRBV7-2; CDR3 protein: CASSIKRGGYEQYF; CDR3 DNA: TGTGCCAGCAGCATCAAAAGGGGTGGTTACGAGCAGTACTTC
D gene: NA; clone size: few; J gene: TRBJ2-7; V gene: TRBV6-6; CDR3 protein: CASSYRNEQYF; CDR3 DNA: TGTGCCAGCAGTTACCGGAACGAGCAGTACTTC
D gene: TRBD1; clone size: NA; J gene: TRBJ1-4; V gene: TRBV6-6; CDR3 protein: CASSYSGTGFEKLFF; CDR3 DNA: TGTGCCAGCAGTTACTCGGGGACAGGGTTTGAAAAACTGTTTTTT
D gene: NA; clone size: once; J gene: TRBJ2-7; V gene: TRBV3-1; CDR3 protein: CASSHPNDRTYEQYF; CDR3 DNA: TGTGCCAGCAGCCACCCTAACGACAGAACCTACGAGCAGTACTTC
D gene: TRBD2; clone size: NA; J gene: TRBJ2-3; V gene: TRBV2; CDR3 protein: CASRSTSGSTDTQYF; CDR3 DNA: TGTGCCAGCAGATCGACTAGCGGAAGCACAGATACGCAGTATTTT
D gene: TRBD1; clone size: few; J gene: TRBJ2-7; V gene: TRBV2; CDR3 protein: CASRADRVYEQYF; CDR3 DNA: TGTGCCAGCAGAGCGGACAGGGTCTACGAGCAGTACTTC
D gene: NA; clone size: NA; J gene: TRBJ1-5; V gene: TRBV7-9; CDR3 protein: CASSLDGREDQPQHF; CDR3 DNA: TGTGCCAGCAGCTTAGATGGCAGGGAGGATCAGCCCCAGCATTTT
D gene: NA; clone size: NA; J gene: TRBJ2-7; V gene: TRBV4-3; CDR3 protein: CASSPRVGDEQYF; CDR3 DNA: TGCGCCAGCAGCCCTCGGGTTGGGGACGAGCAGTACTTC
D gene: NA; clone size: NA; J gene: TRBJ2-5; V gene: TRBV3-1; CDR3 protein: CASSPYEGETQYF; CDR3 DNA: TGTGCCAGCAGCCCGTATGAGGGGGAGACCCAGTACTTC
D gene: TRBD2; clone size: NA; J gene: TRBJ2-1; V gene: TRBV29-1; CDR3 protein: CSVLAGSGKSEQFF; CDR3 DNA: TGCAGCGTATTGGCCGGCAGCGGGAAAAGTGAGCAGTTCTTC
D gene: NA; clone size: once; J gene: TRBJ2-1; V gene: TRBV19; CDR3 protein: CASSIVEKPYNEQFF; CDR3 DNA: TGTGCCAGTAGTATAGTAGAGAAACCCTACAATGAGCAGTTCTTC
D gene: NA; clone size: once; J gene: TRBJ2-1; V gene: TRBV29-1; CDR3 protein: CSVEGVAVFSYNEQFF; CDR3 DNA: TGCAGCGTTGAGGGGGTAGCGGTCTTCTCCTACAATGAGCAGTTCTTC
D gene: TRBD2; clone size: NA; J gene: TRBJ2-3; V gene: TRBV7-2; CDR3 protein: CASSLVSSGDTQYF; CDR3 DNA: TGTGCCAGCAGCTTAGTCTCTAGCGGAGATACGCAGTATTTT
D gene: TRBD2; clone size: once; J gene: TRBJ2-7; V gene: TRBV20-1; CDR3 protein: CSAGTSGLSYEQYF; CDR3 DNA: TGCAGTGCTGGGACTAGCGGACTCTCCTACGAGCAGTACTTC
D gene: NA; clone size: NA; J gene: TRBJ2-7; V gene: TRBV7-8; CDR3 protein: CASRGSEYEQYF; CDR3 DNA: TGTGCCAGCAGAGGGAGCGAGTACGAGCAGTACTTC
D gene: TRBD2; clone size: NA; J gene: TRBJ2-7; V gene: TRBV5-1; CDR3 protein: CASSTTSGRAGGTGYEQYF; CDR3 DNA: TGCGCCAGCAGCACTACTAGCGGGAGGGCCGGAGGGACGGGATACGAGCAGTACTTC
D gene: NA; clone size: few; J gene: TRBJ2-1; V gene: TRBV4-2; CDR3 protein: CASSQEGGLSSYNEQFF; CDR3 DNA: TGTGCCAGCAGCCAAGAAGGCGGGCTCAGCTCCTACAATGAGCAGTTCTTC